Each of the 10 T cell receptor beta chains below was sequenced from the same sample in a study of blood T cell repertoires in COVID-19. TCRdb's table, derived via immunoSEQ multiplex PCR, lists solely in-frame clones and lacks some. Of around 220,000 clones in the sample, around 87% were seen once. Sequencing was done on a sample of PBMCs or T cells enriched from blood (not recorded which). The source of these receptors is a man aged 25-45 years who had been exposed to COVID-19.

V is TRBV12-5 and J is TRBJ2-3; possible D gene TRBD1, 5 bases. V dropped 4 bases and J dropped 6 bases, with 5 bases sitting between them. CDR1 and CDR2 (germline): LGHNT, FRNRAP. The CDR3 extends over 11 amino acids. CDR3 in DNA: TGTGCTAGTGGTTACAGGGATACGCAGTATTTT. Amino acids: CASGYRDTQYF.

V usage is TRBV11-3 and J usage is TRBJ2-3; D might be TRBD1 (5 bases). The CDR3 covers 20 residues. The germline gives CDR1 SGHNT, CDR2 YENEEA. V dropped 1 base and J dropped 5 bases, with 28 bases sitting between them. The CDR3 protein is CASSLGPSYGSTAVGDTQYF. CDR3 DNA: TGTGCCAGCAGCTTAGGCCCCTCGTATGGTTCGACAGCAGTCGGAGATACGCAGTATTTT.

The chain is built from TRBV28 and TRBJ1-2; 9 bases line up with TRBD1. Germline CDR1 MDHEN, CDR2 SYDVKM. Trimming cost V 4 bases and J 11 bases; bases outside gene matches: 8. This CDR3 is built from 13 residues. The CDR3 coding sequence is TGTGCCAGCAGTTCGGGACAGGGAATTGGTTACACCTTC. Translating gives CASSSGQGIGYTF.

This chain joins TRBV9 and TRBJ2-3, with 15 bases identical to TRBD2. With 3 bases clipped from V and 11 bases from J, the junction kept 13 bases outside the gene matches. Germline CDR1 and CDR2: SGDLS and YYNGEE. This CDR3 has 17 amino acids. CDR3 coding DNA: TGTGCCAGCAGCGCAACCTCGACGGGACTAGCGGGGGGAGGGCAGTATTTT. The encoded protein is CASSATSTGLAGGGQYF.

The chain joins TRBV6-5 to TRBJ1-1; the D is unclear. V was shortened by 5 bases and J by 2 bases, with 12 bases between the two germline ends. This CDR3 is built from 14 residues. CDR1 and CDR2 (germline): MNHEY, SVGAGI. The CDR3 DNA reads as TGTGCCAGCAGTCAATCAAACCTAAACACTGAAGCTTTCTTT. The encoded protein is CASSQSNLNTEAFF.

V gene TRBV5-4 combines with J gene TRBJ2-1; 7 nucleotides align to TRBD1. From germline, CDR1 is SGHNT and CDR2 YYREEE (reference sequence). This CDR3 region has 14 residues. V trimming: 4 bases; J trimming: 8 bases; junction bases outside the gene matches: 9. The CDR3 coding sequence is TGTGCCAGCAGCCAACGACAGGGCCGCGATGAGCAGTTCTTC. It translates to CASSQRQGRDEQFF.

The chain uses TRBV11-1 and TRBJ2-7, with D possibly being TRBD2 (6 bases). Trimming removed 5 bases from V and 0 bases from J, with 14 bases in between. This CDR3 has 15 residues. The V gene's germline CDR1 is SGHAT and CDR2 FQDESV (reference sequence). CDR3 bases: TGTGCCAGCAGCGGCGGGACGCGGAGCTCCTACGAGCAGTACTTC. Amino acids: CASSGGTRSSYEQYF.

J is TRBJ2-2 and V is TRBV29-1, with 10 bases lining up with TRBD2. The CDR3 spans 13 residues. Germline CDR1 reads SQVTM; CDR2 reads ANQGSEA. The ends lost 7 bases at V and 7 bases at J; junction bases unmatched: 6. The CDR3 is CSGSGGSVGELFF. Here the CDR3 DNA reads TGCAGCGGTAGCGGGGGGTCGGTCGGGGAGCTGTTTTTT.

The rearrangement uses TRBV7-2 and TRBJ1-1; unclear D gene. Trimming left V 5 bases short and J 0 bases short, with 10 bases between. CDR3 length equals 14 residues. CDR1 is SGHTA and CDR2 is FQGNSA in the germline V gene. The CDR3 loop reads CASSIDTVNTEAFF. The CDR3 DNA follows: TGTGCCAGCAGCATCGACACCGTGAACACTGAAGCTTTCTTT.

The chain recombines TRBV5-1 with TRBJ2-2; 7 bases fit TRBD2. This CDR3 region has 17 residues. Germline loops: CDR1 SGHRS, CDR2 YFSETQ. Unmatched junction bases numbered 13, after V lost 4 bases and J lost 4 bases. This CDR3 reads CASSRREVSGGTGELFF. The CDR3, as DNA: TGCGCCAGCAGCCGGAGGGAGGTCTCGGGAGGCACCGGGGAGCTGTTTTTT.